The rows below give T cell receptor beta chains drawn from one sample of a study of beta chain features in type 1 diabetes. The protocol was immunoSEQ multiplex PCR, while the TCRdb copy is restricted to in-frame clones and leaves out a portion. The data show under 200,000 clones, less than 9.5% seen once. Material for sequencing was central memory CD4+ T cells from blood. Receptor source: a woman in her late teens or twenties in good health. CDR3s include the opening cysteine and the closing phenylalanine or tryptophan. The D gene is left open where the match is weak. Not all rows give a size; the values are once, few, many and, for expanded clones, a class.

>TRBV27|NA|NA|TRBJ2-7
CASSLQGSPYEQYF
TGTGCCAGCAGTTTACAGGGCAGCCCCTACGAGCAGTACTTC
>TRBV27|NA|TRBD2|TRBJ2-7
CASRPGLAGGYEQYF
TGTGCCAGCCGCCCCGGACTAGCGGGAGGATACGAGCAGTACTTC
>TRBV9|NA|NA|TRBJ2-7
CASSILYEQYF
TGTGCCAGCAGCATCCTCTACGAGCAGTACTTC
>TRBV5-1|few|TRBD2|TRBJ2-7
CASSLARTSGSYEQYF
TGCGCCAGCAGCTTGGCCCGGACTAGCGGGAGCTACGAGCAGTACTTC
>TRBV9|NA|NA|TRBJ2-2
CASSVTWGDGELFF
TGTGCCAGCAGCGTTACTTGGGGGGACGGGGAGCTGTTTTTT
>TRBV5-1|NA|TRBD1|TRBJ2-1
CASSFGQGVYNEQFF
TGCGCCAGCAGCTTTGGCCAGGGGGTCTACAATGAGCAGTTCTTC
>TRBV7-9|NA|NA|TRBJ1-1
CASSPAGMLGTEAFF
TGTGCCAGCAGCCCCGCAGGTATGCTGGGCACTGAAGCTTTCTTT
>TRBV19|few|TRBD2|TRBJ2-3
CASSWSGRIADTQYF
TGTGCCAGTAGTTGGAGCGGGAGAATCGCAGATACGCAGTATTTT
>TRBV30|few|NA|TRBJ2-3
CAWNTGTDTQYF
TGTGCCTGGAATACAGGCACAGATACGCAGTATTTT
>TRBV2|NA|TRBD2|TRBJ2-7
CASISGGSSYEQYF
TGTGCCAGCATTAGCGGGGGAAGCTCCTACGAGCAGTACTTC
>TRBV11-3|NA|TRBD1|TRBJ2-3
CASSPGQARTDTQYF
TGTGCCAGCAGCCCGGGACAGGCCCGCACAGATACGCAGTATTTT
>TRBV5-1|few|TRBD2|TRBJ2-5
CASSLGSLAGFQETQYF
TGCGCCAGCAGCTTAGGCTCACTAGCGGGGTTTCAAGAGACCCAGTACTTC
>TRBV30|few|NA|TRBJ1-5
CAWSVGAEQPQHF
TGTGCCTGGAGTGTAGGTGCGGAACAGCCCCAGCATTTT
>TRBV9|few|TRBD2|TRBJ2-3
CASSVAISGGADTQYF
TGTGCCAGCAGCGTAGCTATTAGCGGGGGTGCAGATACGCAGTATTTT
>TRBV11-2|few|TRBD2|TRBJ2-7
CASSSGLAGGLEQYF
TGTGCCAGCAGCTCCGGACTAGCGGGGGGGCTCGAGCAGTACTTC
>TRBV6-1|NA|TRBD2|TRBJ2-1
CASSPGVAGGYEQFF
TGTGCCAGCAGCCCCGGGGTAGCGGGAGGCTATGAGCAGTTCTTC
>TRBV30|few|TRBD1|TRBJ2-4
CAWQGATAKNIQYF
TGTGCCTGGCAGGGGGCGACCGCCAAAAACATTCAGTACTTC
>TRBV5-1|NA|NA|TRBJ1-2
CASSREDGSNYGYTF
TGCGCCAGCAGCCGGGAGGACGGATCTAACTATGGCTACACCTTC
>TRBV2|NA|TRBD1|TRBJ2-5
CASSDRGQSTQYF
TGTGCCAGCAGCGACAGGGGACAATCGACCCAGTACTTC
>TRBV11-3|few|TRBD2|TRBJ2-5
CASSGAAGVRETQYF
TGTGCCAGCAGTGGCGCAGCGGGGGTGAGAGAGACCCAGTACTTC
>TRBV7-9|many|NA|TRBJ1-1
CASSLERGSEAFF
TGTGCCAGCAGCTTAGAGAGGGGGAGTGAAGCTTTCTTT
>TRBV9|NA|TRBD2|TRBJ2-5
CASSGPPAGGMETQYF
TGTGCCAGCAGCGGACCCCCAGCGGGAGGAATGGAGACCCAGTACTTC
>TRBV4-3|NA|NA|TRBJ2-1
CASSQDRTGVSYNEQFF
TGCGCCAGCAGCCAAGATAGGACGGGGGTCTCCTACAATGAGCAGTTCTTC
>TRBV7-6|NA|TRBD1|TRBJ1-1
CASSPTGGMGTEAFF
TGTGCCAGCAGCCCGACAGGGGGGATGGGCACTGAAGCTTTCTTT
>TRBV30|few|NA|TRBJ2-3
CAWRATTDTQYF
TGTGCCTGGAGGGCAACCACAGATACGCAGTATTTT
>TRBV11-2|few|TRBD1|TRBJ1-4
CASSSGQGKRFEKLFF
TGTGCCAGCAGCTCGGGACAGGGAAAGCGATTTGAAAAACTGTTTTTT
>TRBV7-9|NA|NA|TRBJ2-3
CASTSTDTQYF
TGTGCCAGCACCTCCACAGATACGCAGTATTTT
>TRBV7-6|NA|TRBD1|TRBJ1-1
CASSSQGPQEAFF
TGTGCCAGCAGCTCACAGGGGCCGCAAGAAGCTTTCTTT
>TRBV5-5|few|NA|TRBJ2-6
CASTENAVTISGANVLTF
TGTGCCAGCACCGAGAATGCAGTGACAATCTCTGGGGCCAACGTCCTGACTTTC
>TRBV19|NA|TRBD2|TRBJ2-1
CASSSIAGAVSEQFF
TGTGCCAGTAGTTCCATAGCGGGAGCTGTAAGTGAGCAGTTCTTC
>TRBV4-1|few|TRBD1|TRBJ1-2
CASSQERGQISGYTF
TGCGCCAGCAGCCAAGAGAGGGGGCAAATATCTGGCTACACCTTC
>TRBV5-1|few|TRBD2|TRBJ2-5
CASSWGGFSREAQYF
TGCGCCAGCAGCTGGGGGGGTTTCTCAAGAGAGGCCCAGTACTTC
>TRBV5-1|NA|NA|TRBJ1-1
CASSSGRGTTEAFF
TGCGCCAGCAGCTCGGGACGGGGGACCACTGAAGCTTTCTTT
>TRBV19|few|NA|TRBJ2-1
CASSPDRGSYNEQFF
TGTGCCAGTAGTCCTGATCGGGGTTCCTACAATGAGCAGTTCTTC
>TRBV10-3|NA|NA|TRBJ1-5
CAISARGENQPQHF
TGTGCCATCAGTGCGCGAGGCGAGAATCAGCCCCAGCATTTT
>TRBV5-1|NA|TRBD1|TRBJ1-2
CASSWGQGGYGYTF
TGCGCCAGCAGCTGGGGACAGGGGGGCTATGGCTACACCTTC
>TRBV4-1|NA|NA|TRBJ1-2
CASSQSGGSTGYTF
TGCGCCAGCAGCCAATCAGGAGGGTCTACTGGCTACACCTTC
>TRBV4-1|NA|NA|TRBJ1-5
CASSRSGLAQPQHF
TGCGCCAGCAGCCGTTCAGGGCTGGCTCAGCCCCAGCATTTT
>TRBV4-2|NA|TRBD2|TRBJ2-7
CASSSGTSGYEQYF
TGTGCCAGCAGCTCCGGGACTAGCGGCTACGAGCAGTACTTC
>TRBV7-2|NA|NA|TRBJ2-7
CASSPGVGVYEQYF
TGTGCCAGCAGCCCGGGGGTGGGGGTCTACGAGCAGTACTTC
>TRBV7-9|few|NA|TRBJ2-2
CASPPAHSSTGELFF
TGTGCCAGCCCCCCCGCGCATTCGAGCACCGGGGAGCTGTTTTTT
>TRBV9|NA|NA|TRBJ1-2
CASSVASSTPYGYTF
TGTGCCAGCAGCGTAGCCTCTTCAACTCCCTATGGCTACACCTTC
>TRBV2|NA|NA|TRBJ1-5
CASSEGTGQPQHF
TGTGCCAGCAGTGAGGGTACAGGACAGCCCCAGCATTTT
>TRBV7-3|NA|NA|TRBJ2-1
CASSSEEDEQFF
TGTGCCAGCAGCTCCGAAGAGGATGAGCAGTTCTTC
>TRBV20-1|NA|NA|TRBJ1-1
CSANEDTEAFF
TGCAGTGCTAATGAGGACACTGAAGCTTTCTTT
>TRBV7-2|few|NA|TRBJ2-7
CASSSRGGIYEQYF
TGTGCCAGCAGCTCCCGAGGAGGGATTTACGAGCAGTACTTC
>TRBV27|few|TRBD1|TRBJ1-1
CASSPRDRGNEAFF
TGTGCCAGCAGTCCCCGGGACAGGGGGAATGAAGCTTTCTTT
>TRBV7-2|NA|TRBD2|TRBJ2-5
CASSLERGRGETQYF
TGTGCCAGCAGCTTAGAGCGGGGGCGAGGAGAGACCCAGTACTTC
>TRBV19|NA|TRBD2|TRBJ2-1
CASIGRESSYNEQFF
TGTGCCAGTATAGGGCGGGAGAGCTCCTACAATGAGCAGTTCTTC
>TRBV7-9|NA|NA|TRBJ2-5
CASSRDRQETQYF
TGTGCCAGCAGCCGTGACAGGCAAGAGACCCAGTACTTC
>TRBV15|NA|NA|TRBJ2-7
CATSRDEGVLNEQYF
TGTGCCACCAGCAGAGATGAGGGGGTCTTAAACGAGCAGTACTTC
>TRBV5-1|few|TRBD1|TRBJ2-5
CASSVFGQGVGETQYF
TGCGCCAGCAGCGTGTTCGGACAGGGGGTAGGGGAGACCCAGTACTTC
>TRBV11-2|few|NA|TRBJ1-2
CASSFRDYGYTF
TGTGCCAGCAGCTTCAGGGACTATGGCTACACCTTC
>TRBV5-1|NA|TRBD2|TRBJ2-5
CASSMTSPSRETQYF
TGCGCCAGCAGCATGACTAGCCCTAGCAGGGAGACCCAGTACTTC